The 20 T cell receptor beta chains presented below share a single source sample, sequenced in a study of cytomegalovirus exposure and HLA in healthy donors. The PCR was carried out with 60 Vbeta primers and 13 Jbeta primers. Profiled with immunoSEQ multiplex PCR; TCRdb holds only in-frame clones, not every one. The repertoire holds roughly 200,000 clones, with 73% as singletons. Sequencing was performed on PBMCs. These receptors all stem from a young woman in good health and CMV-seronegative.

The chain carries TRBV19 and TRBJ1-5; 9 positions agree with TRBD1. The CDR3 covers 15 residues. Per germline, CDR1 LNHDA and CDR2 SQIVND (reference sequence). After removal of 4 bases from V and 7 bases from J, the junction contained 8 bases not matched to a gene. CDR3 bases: TGTGCCAGTAGTACCGAAACAGGGGGCCGGCAGCCCCAGCATTTT. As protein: CASSTETGGRQPQHF.

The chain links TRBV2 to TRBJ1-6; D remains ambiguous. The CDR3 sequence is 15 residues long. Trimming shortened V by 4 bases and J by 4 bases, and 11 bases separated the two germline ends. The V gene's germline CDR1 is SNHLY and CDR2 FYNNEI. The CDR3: CASSGTLPYNSPLHF. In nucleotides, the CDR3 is TGTGCCAGCAGTGGAACCCTACCTTATAATTCACCCCTCCACTTT.

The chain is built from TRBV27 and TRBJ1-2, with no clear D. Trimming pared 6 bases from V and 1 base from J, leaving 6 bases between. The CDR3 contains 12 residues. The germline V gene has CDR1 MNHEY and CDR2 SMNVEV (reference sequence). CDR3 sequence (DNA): TGTGCCAGCAGAGGACTTAACTATGGCTACACCTTC. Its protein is CASRGLNYGYTF.

The CDR3 bases are TGTGCCAGCAGCTTAAGTGGTGCGATGGAGACCCAGTACTTC. As protein: CASSLSGAMETQYF. The chain employs TRBV7-3 and TRBJ2-5; D remains unclear. The V and J ends lost 1 base and 5 bases respectively, with 11 bases between them. CDR1 is SGHTA and CDR2 is FQGTGA in the germline V gene. The CDR3 spans 14 residues.

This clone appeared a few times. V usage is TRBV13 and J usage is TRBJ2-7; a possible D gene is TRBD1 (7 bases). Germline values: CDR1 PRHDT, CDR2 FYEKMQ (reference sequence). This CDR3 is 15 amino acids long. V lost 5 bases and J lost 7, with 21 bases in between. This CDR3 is CASSPVGQEGLEQYF. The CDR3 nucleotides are TGTGCCAGCAGCCCCGTAGGACAGGAGGGACTGGAGCAGTACTTC.

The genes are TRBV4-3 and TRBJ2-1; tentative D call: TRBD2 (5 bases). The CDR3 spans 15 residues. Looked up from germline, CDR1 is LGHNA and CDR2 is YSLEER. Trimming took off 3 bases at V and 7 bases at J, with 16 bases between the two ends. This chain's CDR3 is CASSQGPLGGNEQFF. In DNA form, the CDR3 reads TGCGCCAGCAGCCAGGGTCCCCTCGGAGGAAATGAGCAGTTCTTC.

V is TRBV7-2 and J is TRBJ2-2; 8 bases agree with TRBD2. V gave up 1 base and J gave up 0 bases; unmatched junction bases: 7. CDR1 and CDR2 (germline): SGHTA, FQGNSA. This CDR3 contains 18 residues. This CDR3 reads CASSLVGLAGSNTGELFF. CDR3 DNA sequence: TGTGCCAGCAGCTTAGTTGGACTAGCAGGGTCGAACACCGGGGAGCTGTTTTTT.

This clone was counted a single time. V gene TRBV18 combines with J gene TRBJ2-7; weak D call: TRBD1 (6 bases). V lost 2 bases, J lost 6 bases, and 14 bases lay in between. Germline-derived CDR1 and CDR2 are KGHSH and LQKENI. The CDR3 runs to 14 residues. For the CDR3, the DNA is TGTGCCAGCTCACCATCCCGACAGGCGATCGAGCAGTACTTC. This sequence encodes CASSPSRQAIEQYF. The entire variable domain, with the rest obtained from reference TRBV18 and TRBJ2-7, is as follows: NAGVMQNPRHLVRRRGQEARLRCSPMKGHSHVYWYRQLPEEGLKFMVYLQKENIIDESGMPKERFSAEFPKEGPSILRIQQVVRGDSAAYFCASSPSRQAIEQYFGPGTRLTVT.

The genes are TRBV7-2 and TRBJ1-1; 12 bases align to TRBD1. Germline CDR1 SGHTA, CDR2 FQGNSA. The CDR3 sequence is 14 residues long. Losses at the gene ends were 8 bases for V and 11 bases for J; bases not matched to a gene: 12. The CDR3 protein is CASSMGTGGDKAFF. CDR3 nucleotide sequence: TGTGCCAGCTCCATGGGGACAGGGGGCGATAAGGCTTTCTTT.

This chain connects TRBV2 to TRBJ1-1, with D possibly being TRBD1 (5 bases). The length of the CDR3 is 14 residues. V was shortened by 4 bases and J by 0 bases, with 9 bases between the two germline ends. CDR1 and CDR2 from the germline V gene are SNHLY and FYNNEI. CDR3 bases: TGTGCCAGCAGTGGACAGACGGTGAACACTGAAGCTTTCTTT. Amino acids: CASSGQTVNTEAFF.

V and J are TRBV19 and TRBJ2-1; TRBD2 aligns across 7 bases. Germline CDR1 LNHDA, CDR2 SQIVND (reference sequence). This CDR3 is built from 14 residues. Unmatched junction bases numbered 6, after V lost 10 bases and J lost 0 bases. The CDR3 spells CATGGEISYNEQFF. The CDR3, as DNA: TGTGCCACTGGGGGGGAAATCTCCTACAATGAGCAGTTCTTC.

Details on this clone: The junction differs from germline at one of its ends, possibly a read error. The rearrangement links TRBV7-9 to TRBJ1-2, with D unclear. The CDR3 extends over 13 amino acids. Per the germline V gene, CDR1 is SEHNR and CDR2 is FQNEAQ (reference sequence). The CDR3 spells CASSLELASGYTF. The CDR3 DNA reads TGTGCCAGCAGTTTAGAGCTCGCGTCTGGCTACACCTTC.

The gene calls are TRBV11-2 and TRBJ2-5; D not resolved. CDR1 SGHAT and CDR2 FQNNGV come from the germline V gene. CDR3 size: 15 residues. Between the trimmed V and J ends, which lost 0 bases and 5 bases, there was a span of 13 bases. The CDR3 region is CASSLEIAVSETQYF. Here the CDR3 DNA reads TGTGCCAGCAGCTTAGAAATCGCGGTTTCGGAGACCCAGTACTTC.

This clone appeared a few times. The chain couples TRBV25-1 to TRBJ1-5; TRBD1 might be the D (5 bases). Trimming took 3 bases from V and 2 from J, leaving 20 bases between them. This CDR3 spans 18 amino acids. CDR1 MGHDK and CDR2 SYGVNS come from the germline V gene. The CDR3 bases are TGTGCCAGCAGTGAGGGGTCCTGGACACCCCACCGCAATCAGCCCCAGCATTTT. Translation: CASSEGSWTPHRNQPQHF.

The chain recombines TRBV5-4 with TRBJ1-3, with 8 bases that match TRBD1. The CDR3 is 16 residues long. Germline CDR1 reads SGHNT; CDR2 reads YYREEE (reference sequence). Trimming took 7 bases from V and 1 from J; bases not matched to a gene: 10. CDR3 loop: CASGRQGTSSGNTIYF. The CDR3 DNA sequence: TGTGCCAGCGGACGACAGGGGACCTCATCTGGAAACACCATATATTTT.

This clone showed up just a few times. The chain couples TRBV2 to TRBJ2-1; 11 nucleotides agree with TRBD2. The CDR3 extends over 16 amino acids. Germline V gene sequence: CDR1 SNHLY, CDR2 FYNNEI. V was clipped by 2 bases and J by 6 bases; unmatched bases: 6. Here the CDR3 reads CASSELLAGVSNEQFF. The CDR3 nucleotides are TGTGCCAGCAGTGAATTACTAGCGGGAGTTTCCAATGAGCAGTTCTTC.

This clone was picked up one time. The CDR3 reads CATEPGTGGYEQYF. CDR3 sequence (DNA): TGTGCCACTGAACCCGGGACAGGGGGCTACGAGCAGTACTTC. The V call is TRBV10-3, the J call TRBJ2-7, with TRBD1 matching over 11 bases. Looked up from germline, CDR1 is ENHRY and CDR2 is SYGVKD. Trimming took 10 bases from V and 3 from J; bases not matched to a gene: 8. The CDR3 is 14 residues long.

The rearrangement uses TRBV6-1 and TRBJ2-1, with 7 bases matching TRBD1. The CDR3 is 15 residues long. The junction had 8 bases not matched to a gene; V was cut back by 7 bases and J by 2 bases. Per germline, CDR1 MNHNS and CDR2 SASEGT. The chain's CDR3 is CASKRTGDPYNEQFF. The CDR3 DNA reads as TGTGCCAGCAAAAGAACAGGGGACCCCTACAATGAGCAGTTCTTC.

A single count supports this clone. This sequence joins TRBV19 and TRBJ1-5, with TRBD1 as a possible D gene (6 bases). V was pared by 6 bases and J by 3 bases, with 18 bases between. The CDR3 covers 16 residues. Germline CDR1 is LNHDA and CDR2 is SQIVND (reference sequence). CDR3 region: CASRPGGRFPNQPQHF. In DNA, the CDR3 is TGTGCCAGTAGACCTGGGGGCCGTTTTCCCAATCAGCCCCAGCATTTT.

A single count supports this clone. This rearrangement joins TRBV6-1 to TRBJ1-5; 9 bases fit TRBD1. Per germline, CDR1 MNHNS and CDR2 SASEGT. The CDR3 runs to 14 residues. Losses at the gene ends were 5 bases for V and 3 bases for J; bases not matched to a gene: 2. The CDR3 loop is CASSRQGVNQPQHF. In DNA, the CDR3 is TGTGCCAGCAGTAGACAGGGGGTCAATCAGCCCCAGCATTTT.